Following are 14 T cell receptor beta chains from one sample sequenced in a study of blood T cell repertoires in COVID-19. Clones were read by immunoSEQ multiplex PCR, and TCRdb kept only the in-frame ones, dropping some. The sample includes some 100,000 clones, about 82% of them seen just once. The sequenced material came from peripheral blood. These receptors originate from a man aged 50 or older with active or convalescent COVID-19.

V usage is TRBV5-1 and J usage is TRBJ2-5; 10 nucleotides match TRBD2. Germline trimming cut 2 bases from V and 4 bases from J; bases unmatched to any gene: 8. The CDR3 length is 16 residues. Germline V CDR1 and CDR2: SGHRS, YFSETQ. The CDR3 spells CASSFLAGVGGETQYF. CDR3 DNA: TGCGCCAGCAGCTTCCTAGCGGGAGTAGGAGGAGAGACCCAGTACTTC.

The gene calls are TRBV12-3 or TRBV12-4 and TRBJ2-4; D uncertain. Trimming cost V 2 bases and J 5 bases, with 7 bases left between them. This CDR3 region has 13 residues. CDR3 sequence (DNA): TGTGCCAGCAGTTTAATGGTAGAAAACATTCAGTACTTC. Amino acids: CASSLMVENIQYF.

The gene calls are TRBV28 and TRBJ2-7; D gene uncertain. The CDR3 contains 11 residues. Germline loops: CDR1 MDHEN, CDR2 SYDVKM. Trimming stripped 6 bases from V and 5 bases from J, with 8 bases between. CDR3 protein: CASSYYNEQYF. The CDR3 DNA follows: TGTGCCAGCAGCTACTATAACGAGCAGTACTTC.

The chain recombines TRBV19 with TRBJ2-2, with TRBD2 matching over 9 bases. V lost 6 bases and J lost 1; bases outside the gene matches: 6. Per the germline V gene, CDR1 is LNHDA and CDR2 is SQIVND (reference sequence). This CDR3 is built from 16 residues. This CDR3 reads CASSRLADRNTGELFF. The DNA for the CDR3 is TGTGCCAGTAGCCGACTAGCGGACAGGAACACCGGGGAGCTGTTTTTT.

J is TRBJ1-2 and V is TRBV10-2; D unclear. V gave up 6 bases and J gave up 2 bases, with 7 bases separating them. Germline V gene data show CDR1 as WSHSY and CDR2 as SAAADI. This CDR3 is built from 12 residues. The CDR3 DNA follows: TGCGCCAGCAGGACGGGGAACTATGGCTACACCTTC. Amino acids: CASRTGNYGYTF.

The chain is built from TRBV2 and TRBJ1-4; the match to TRBD1 covers 7 bases. The CDR3 runs 15 residues. Germline CDR1 reads SNHLY; CDR2 reads FYNNEI. The V gene end was trimmed by 2 bases and the J gene end by 8 bases; junction bases not matched to a gene: 8. In DNA, the CDR3 is TGTGCCAGCAGTGAACCGACAGGGCTAAAAGAAAAACTGTTTTTT. Amino acid sequence: CASSEPTGLKEKLFF.

The rearrangement links TRBV7-9 to TRBJ1-2; D call uncertain. Per the germline V gene, CDR1 is SEHNR and CDR2 is FQNEAQ (reference sequence). The CDR3 length is 14 residues. V lost 7 bases and J lost 7, with 19 bases in between. Here the CDR3 DNA reads TGTGCCAGCACAAACTTACAGAGGACTATTGGCTACACCTTC. Translation gives CASTNLQRTIGYTF.

The rearrangement uses TRBV5-1 and TRBJ1-1; D is uncertain. The germline V gene has CDR1 SGHRS and CDR2 YFSETQ. The CDR3 extends over 13 amino acids. Trimming pared 4 bases from V and 6 bases from J, leaving 13 bases between. The CDR3 spells CASSRGPTAEAFF. In DNA, the CDR3 is TGCGCCAGCAGCCGAGGTCCCACGGCTGAAGCTTTCTTT.

The chain uses TRBV7-2 and TRBJ1-5; the D gene is possibly TRBD1 (5 bases). Deletions cut 1 base from V and 6 bases from J, with 7 bases between. The CDR3 has 13 amino acids. The V gene's germline CDR1 is SGHTA and CDR2 FQGNSA. CDR3 amino acids: CASSLVGAQPQHF. The CDR3 DNA reads as TGTGCCAGCAGCTTAGTTGGGGCTCAGCCCCAGCATTTT.

The chain recombines TRBV2 with TRBJ2-7, with a possible D match to TRBD2 (5 bases). Germline V gene data show CDR1 as SNHLY and CDR2 as FYNNEI. CDR3 size: 14 residues. Trimming removed 2 bases at V and 3 bases at J, with 11 bases between. CDR3 in DNA: TGTGCCAGCAGTGAATCCCCGGGATTCTACGAGCAGTACTTC. It codes for CASSESPGFYEQYF.

The chain employs TRBV6-5 and TRBJ1-3; a weak D match, TRBD1 (6 bases). This CDR3 is built from 14 residues. Trimming pared 10 bases from V and 0 bases from J, leaving 13 bases between. Germline V CDR1 and CDR2: MNHEY, SVGAGI. DNA of the CDR3: TGTGCCACCGGTCTACAGGGCTCTGGAAACACCATATATTTT. Protein product: CATGLQGSGNTIYF.

The CDR3 here is CASSLDRSSYEQYF. The DNA of the CDR3 is TGCGCCAGCAGCCTCGACAGGTCCTCCTACGAGCAGTACTTC. This chain uses TRBV23-1 with TRBJ2-7, with D possibly being TRBD1 (6 bases). TRBV23-1 is reported as an ORF; its role is uncertain. The CDR3 length is 14 residues. The V gene lost 6 bases and the J gene lost 0 bases, with 12 bases spanning the gap.

The chain recombines TRBV6-2 or TRBV6-3 with TRBJ2-1; D remains unclear. Trimming left V 3 bases short and J 5 bases short, with 8 bases between. The CDR3 length is 13 residues. Looked up from germline, CDR1 is MNHEY and CDR2 is SVGEGT. In nucleotides, the CDR3 is TGTGCCAGCAGTTATAGGCGGAACAATGAGCAGTTCTTC. Translating it yields CASSYRRNNEQFF.

This clone showed up just a few times. This rearrangement joins TRBV10-3 to TRBJ2-3; a weak D match, TRBD1 (7 bases). This CDR3 has 13 residues. Germline CDR1 is ENHRY and CDR2 is SYGVKD. V was shortened by 6 bases and J by 2 bases, with 9 bases between the two germline ends. CDR3 protein: CAISRGDTDTQYF. CDR3 bases: TGTGCCATCAGCAGGGGGGACACAGATACGCAGTATTTT.